Presented here are 15 T cell receptor beta chains from one specimen sequenced in a study of T cell repertoires in cytomegalovirus infection (dated by TCRdb to about 2019). The run used an Illumina HiSeq 1500. TCRdb trimmed public reads at Q25 via fastp, called clones via MiXCR and kept in-frame beta chains. Entries that share a CDR3 protein sequence are merged under the most common genes and DNA. This sample comprises around 89,000 distinct CDR3 sequences, 29% of them detected only once. The ten largest clones capture roughly 70% of the sample. What these receptors recognize is not known. The intended sense of this specimen's treatment or condition label: in vitro stimulation with specific CMV peptide epitopes to enrich CMV-specific T cells. The sequenced sample was CD8+ T cells from cultured PBMCs, obtained from culture after CMV antigen stimulation. The source of these receptors is a human donor in good health (CMV status not recorded). Some clones in this sample may be carry-over from other donors' samples.

This clonotype showed up just a few times. The rearrangement joins TRBV7-8 to TRBJ1-1, with unresolved D. The CDR3 runs 12 residues. Trimming stripped 7 bases from V and 4 bases from J, with 10 bases between. Germline V gene sequence: CDR1 SGHVS, CDR2 FQNEAQ. CDR3 in DNA: TGTGCCAGCACTGCCGGCGGCACTGAAGCTTTCTTT. Residues: CASTAGGTEAFF.

This clonotype came up a few times. The chain combines TRBV12-3 or TRBV12-4 with TRBJ1-5; possible D gene TRBD1, 5 bases. This CDR3 region has 12 residues. Trimming left V 7 bases short and J 12 bases short, with 16 bases between. CDR3 nucleotide sequence: TGTGCCAGCACCCTAACGGGGCTGCACCAGCATTTT. Amino acids: CASTLTGLHQHF.

V gene TRBV10-3 combines with J gene TRBJ1-6, with D perhaps matching TRBD1 (5 bases). CDR3 length: 15 residues. Germline V gene lookup returns CDR1 ENHRY and CDR2 SYGVKD. The V end lost 0 bases, the J end lost 11 bases, and 14 bases lay between the germline ends. CDR3 sequence: CAISESISGTPPLHF. The CDR3 DNA follows: TGTGCCATCAGTGAGTCGATCAGTGGGACTCCACCCCTCCACTTT.

This clonotype has ten or more counts. The chain employs TRBV7-8 and TRBJ2-3; 13 bases line up with TRBD2. Germline lookup yields CDR1 SGHVS and CDR2 FQNEAQ. This CDR3 contains 17 residues. After removal of 0 bases from V and 3 bases from J, the junction contained 3 bases not matched to a gene. CDR3 DNA sequence: TGTGCCAGCAGCTTAGCAGGGACTAGCGGGGAGACAGATACGCAGTATTTT. Encoded protein: CASSLAGTSGETDTQYF.

A few counts support this clonotype. The V call is TRBV29-1, the J call TRBJ1-2, with 9 bases lining up with TRBD1. V gave up 4 bases and J gave up 8 bases; unmatched junction bases: 5. The CDR3 is 12 amino acids. CDR1 is SQVTM and CDR2 is ANQGSEA in the germline V gene. The CDR3 nucleotides read TGCAGCGTTGGGGACAGGGCGGTCGGCTACACCTTC. It translates to CSVGDRAVGYTF.

The V gene is TRBV20-1, the J gene TRBJ1-2; D unresolved. CDR1 and CDR2 from the germline V gene are DFQATT and SNEGSKA (reference sequence). There are 12 residues in the CDR3. Deletions cut 6 bases from V and 0 bases from J, with 8 bases between. CDR3 nucleotide sequence: TGCAGTGCCGATGACTCTAACTATGGCTACACCTTC. It yields the protein CSADDSNYGYTF.

V gene TRBV5-6 combines with J gene TRBJ1-1, with D possibly TRBD1 on 6 matching bases. CDR3 length: 15 amino acids. V lost 3 bases to trimming and J lost 6 bases, with 18 bases between them. The germline V gene has CDR1 SGHDT and CDR2 YYEEEE. CDR3 bases: TGTGCCAGCAGCTCGGGCCCAGGGGTAGGGGCTGAAGCTTTCTTT. Encoded protein: CASSSGPGVGAEAFF.

The V gene is TRBV7-6, the J gene TRBJ1-1; possibly TRBD1 for D (5 bases). In germline, CDR1 is SGHVS, CDR2 FNYEAQ. Trimming cost V 4 bases and J 7 bases, with 19 bases left between them. This CDR3 spans 15 amino acids. CDR3 amino acids: CASSSGPGLDGEAFF. The CDR3 bases are TGTGCCAGCAGCTCTGGACCAGGGCTGGATGGTGAAGCTTTCTTT.

The chain has TRBV18 and TRBJ2-1; TRBD1 matches at 8 bases. This CDR3 is 15 amino acids long. J lost 4 bases, V lost 6 bases, and 8 bases had no gene match. Germline CDR1 is KGHSH and CDR2 is LQKENI. CDR3 in DNA: TGTGCCAGCTCCCCGACAGGGGACTTATACAATGAGCAGTTCTTC. Translation gives CASSPTGDLYNEQFF.

The V and J genes are TRBV5-4 and TRBJ2-1, with 9 bases matching TRBD2. The CDR3 runs 15 residues. Germline V gene lookup returns CDR1 SGHNT and CDR2 YYREEE (reference sequence). V gave up 4 bases and J gave up 8 bases; unmatched junction bases: 10. This CDR3 reads CASSPGTSWVDEQFF. CDR3 sequence (DNA): TGTGCCAGCAGCCCGGGGACTAGCTGGGTCGATGAGCAGTTCTTC.

The chain links TRBV2 to TRBJ1-1; D call uncertain. Trimming cost V 8 bases and J 1 base, with 11 bases left between them. The CDR3 sequence is 13 residues long. Germline V gene data show CDR1 as SNHLY and CDR2 as FYNNEI. Here the CDR3 reads CASQSQKNTEAFF. CDR3 in DNA: TGTGCCAGCCAGTCCCAGAAGAACACTGAAGCTTTCTTT.

The chain combines TRBV7-9 with TRBJ2-7; D gene ambiguous. The V gene's germline CDR1 is SEHNR and CDR2 FQNEAQ (reference sequence). The CDR3 length is 12 residues. The ends were cut back, 4 bases at V and 7 bases at J, with 11 bases in the middle. CDR3 region: CASSSKVLEQYF. The CDR3 bases are TGTGCCAGCAGCTCAAAGGTTTTAGAGCAGTACTTC.

The CDR3 DNA reads TGTGCCAGCAGGCCCGGGACACCGGACACTGAAGCTTTCTTT. Encoded protein: CASRPGTPDTEAFF. The V call is TRBV3-1, the J call TRBJ1-1; possible D gene TRBD1, 6 bases. The germline CDR1 and CDR2 sequences are LGHDT and YNNKEL (reference sequence). The CDR3 runs to 14 residues. Trimming shortened V by 6 bases and J by 3 bases, and 14 bases separated the two germline ends.

The chain joins TRBV28 to TRBJ1-5, with D possibly matching TRBD1 (6 bases). Germline CDR1 MDHEN, CDR2 SYDVKM. V lost 2 bases to trimming and J lost 9 bases, with 20 bases between them. The CDR3 has 16 residues. CDR3 in DNA: TGTGCCAGCAGTTTACTTGTTGAACAGGGAACACGGCCCCAGCATTTT. Translated, it gives CASSLLVEQGTRPQHF.

This clonotype was seen many times. The chain has TRBV29-1 and TRBJ1-1, with D unresolved. CDR1 and CDR2 (germline): SQVTM, ANQGSEA. This CDR3 comprises 11 residues. Trimming took 4 bases from V and 8 from J, leaving 11 bases between them. CDR3 in DNA: TGCAGCGTTGTTTCGGTTTGGGAAGCTTTCTTT. It translates to CSVVSVWEAFF.